A single sample gave rise to the 31 T cell receptor beta chains below, sequenced in a study of blood T cell repertoires in COVID-19. This table comes from immunoSEQ multiplex PCR, and its TCRdb copy is limited to in-frame clones, with some not included. The sample has over 100,000 clones; roughly four fifths are singletons. The source material was peripheral blood. The source is a man aged 60 to 75 with acute or convalescent COVID-19.

V gene TRBV11-3 combines with J gene TRBJ1-6, with D possibly being TRBD1 (5 bases). The V end was cut by 0 bases, the J end by 9 bases, with 12 bases between. The CDR3 is 15 residues long. The V gene's germline CDR1 is SGHNT and CDR2 YENEEA. The CDR3 region has the DNA TGTGCCAGCAGCTTAGAGGACACAGTACCTTCACCCCTCCACTTT. It translates to CASSLEDTVPSPLHF.

CDR3 coding DNA: TGTGCCAGCAGCTCACGGACTAGTGAGTTCTTC. Protein product: CASSSRTSEFF. The chain couples TRBV5-6 to TRBJ2-1; 7 positions match TRBD2. The germline CDR1 and CDR2 sequences are SGHDT and YYEEEE. There are 11 residues in the CDR3. V lost 3 bases and J lost 14; bases outside the gene matches: 5. The full variable domain, with the rest looked up from reference TRBV5-6 and TRBJ2-1, is DAGVTQSPTHLIKTRGQQVTLRCSPKSGHDTVSWYQQALGQGPQFIFQYYEEEERQRGNFPDRFSGHQFPNYSSELNVNALLLGDSALYLCASSSRTSEFFGPGTRLTVL.

The CDR3 region has the DNA TGTGCCAGCAGCTTACGACAGATTGAAAATAATTCACCCCTCCACTTT. Translated, it gives CASSLRQIENNSPLHF. The chain is built from TRBV5-6 and TRBJ1-6, with D tentatively TRBD1 (5 bases). The CDR3 extends over 16 amino acids. The germline CDR1 and CDR2 sequences are SGHDT and YYEEEE. Deletions cut 2 bases from V and 5 bases from J, with 14 bases between.

The rearrangement links TRBV6-5 to TRBJ1-4, with D possibly TRBD1 on 6 matching bases. This CDR3 is 14 amino acids long. Germline V gene sequence: CDR1 MNHEY, CDR2 SVGAGI. With 4 bases removed from V and 8 bases from J, the gap between germline ends came to 14 bases. The chain's CDR3 is CASSFGGGGEKLFF. The CDR3, as DNA: TGTGCCAGCAGTTTTGGGGGAGGGGGAGAAAAACTGTTTTTT.

The chain has TRBV20-1 and TRBJ2-7; 8 bases are a match to TRBD2. Trimming at V came to 3 bases and at J to 2 bases, leaving 6 bases not matched to a gene. From germline, CDR1 is DFQATT and CDR2 SNEGSKA (reference sequence). This CDR3 region has 14 residues. This CDR3 reads CSASPTSGAYEQYF. CDR3 in DNA: TGCAGTGCTAGTCCTACTAGCGGTGCCTACGAGCAGTACTTC.

The J gene is TRBJ2-7, the V gene TRBV7-8, with 8 nucleotides matching TRBD1. Germline trimming cut 5 bases from V and 4 bases from J; bases unmatched to any gene: 10. CDR3 length: 15 amino acids. Germline assignment: CDR1 SGHVS and CDR2 FQNEAQ. The CDR3 loop reads CASSVLGQGGYEQYF. Written as DNA, the CDR3 is TGTGCCAGCAGCGTCCTTGGACAGGGAGGTTACGAGCAGTACTTC.

The rearrangement links TRBV4-1 to TRBJ2-7; possibly TRBD1 for D (6 bases). This CDR3 comprises 15 residues. Germline V CDR1 and CDR2: MGHRA, YSYEKL. V was shortened by 4 bases and J by 5 bases, with 18 bases between the two germline ends. The CDR3 region has the DNA TGCGCCAGCAGCCTCCTCGCTCCCGGGACAAACGAGCAGTACTTC. Translated: CASSLLAPGTNEQYF.

This chain connects TRBV18 to TRBJ1-4; no firm D call. This CDR3 is built from 13 residues. The V and J ends lost 5 bases and 7 bases respectively, with 11 bases between them. Germline V gives CDR1 KGHSH, CDR2 LQKENI. For the CDR3, the DNA is TGTGCCAGCTCAGCAGGTTTGGGTGAAAAACTGTTTTTT. This codes for CASSAGLGEKLFF. The whole variable domain, filled in from reference TRBV18 and TRBJ1-4, reads NAGVMQNPRHLVRRRGQEARLRCSPMKGHSHVYWYRQLPEEGLKFMVYLQKENIIDESGMPKERFSAEFPKEGPSILRIQQVVRGDSAAYFCASSAGLGEKLFFGSGTQLSVL.

The genes are TRBV18 and TRBJ1-5, with TRBD1 matching over 7 bases. In germline, CDR1 is KGHSH, CDR2 LQKENI. The CDR3 loop spans 16 amino acids. The trim removed 1 base at V and 3 bases at J, leaving 6 bases unmatched. The CDR3 region has the DNA TGTGCCAGCTCACCACAAAGCAGGGGGGCCAATCAGCCCCAGCATTTT. The encoded protein is CASSPQSRGANQPQHF. The full variable domain, rest sourced from reference TRBV18 and TRBJ1-5, is NAGVMQNPRHLVRRRGQEARLRCSPMKGHSHVYWYRQLPEEGLKFMVYLQKENIIDESGMPKERFSAEFPKEGPSILRIQQVVRGDSAAYFCASSPQSRGANQPQHFGDGTRLSIL.

The genes are TRBV28 and TRBJ1-5; weak D call: TRBD1 (6 bases). V dropped 6 bases and J dropped 3 bases, with 21 bases sitting between them. Germline loops: CDR1 MDHEN, CDR2 SYDVKM. The CDR3 consists of 17 residues. CDR3 sequence reads: CASSPYGQSATNQPQHF. The CDR3 DNA follows: TGTGCCAGCAGCCCCTACGGACAGTCCGCAACCAATCAGCCCCAGCATTTT.

V is TRBV4-1 and J is TRBJ2-3; 10 bases align to TRBD2. CDR1 is MGHRA, CDR2 YSYEKL, per germline. The CDR3 has 14 residues. Trimming took 1 base from V and 5 from J; bases not matched to a gene: 0. CDR3 bases: TGCGCCAGCAGCCAAGGACTAGCGGGAGATACGCAGTATTTT. Amino acid sequence: CASSQGLAGDTQYF.

V gene TRBV30 combines with J gene TRBJ2-7; unclear D gene. From germline, CDR1 is GTSNPN and CDR2 SVGIG (reference sequence). Trimming left V 2 bases short and J 2 bases short, with 7 bases between. The CDR3 has 12 residues. CDR3 loop: CAWSSQTYEQYF. The CDR3 region has the DNA TGTGCCTGGAGTTCACAAACCTACGAGCAGTACTTC.

This clone was detected a few times. The chain couples TRBV3-1 (or the pseudogene TRBV3-2) to TRBJ2-7, with TRBD1 identical over 8 bases. In germline, CDR1 is LGHDT, CDR2 YNNKEL (reference sequence). J gave up 12 bases and V 7 bases, and 23 bases lay outside the gene matches. This CDR3 is 16 amino acids long. The CDR3 DNA is TGTGCCAGCAACGAAAGGGGGCAGGGGGCATCGCAATATATGTACTTC. The encoded protein is CASNERGQGASQYMYF.

The rearrangement joins TRBV14 to TRBJ2-1; possible D gene TRBD2, 6 bases. The CDR3 consists of 19 residues. Between the trimmed V and J ends, which lost 0 bases and 0 bases, there was a span of 18 bases. Germline assignment: CDR1 SGHDN and CDR2 FVKESK. CDR3 DNA sequence: TGTGCCAGCAGCCAAGAGAGGGGCCTGCGGGGCCGCTCCTACAATGAGCAGTTCTTC. Its translation: CASSQERGLRGRSYNEQFF.

CDR3 nucleotides: TGTGCCAGCAGCTTAGTAGGGGGAGGACAGGGTGGCAAGTTTTTT. This encodes CASSLVGGGQGGKFF. The rearrangement joins TRBV7-2 to TRBJ1-4; 8 nucleotides align to TRBD1. Germline V gene data show CDR1 as SGHTA and CDR2 as FQGNSA. After removal of 1 base from V and 16 bases from J, the junction contained 14 bases not matched to a gene. This CDR3 region has 15 residues.

This chain connects TRBV28 to TRBJ2-2; 13 nucleotides match TRBD2. The CDR3 extends over 18 amino acids. Germline V gene data show CDR1 as MDHEN and CDR2 as SYDVKM. V gave up 6 bases and J gave up 5 bases; unmatched junction bases: 12. The CDR3 loop reads CASRTGTSGISWTGELFF. The CDR3 DNA is TGTGCCAGCAGGACCGGGACTAGCGGGATTTCTTGGACCGGGGAGCTGTTTTTT.

The chain has TRBV12-3 or TRBV12-4 and TRBJ2-7, with a possible D match to TRBD2 (6 bases). The CDR3 consists of 13 residues. Between the trimmed V and J ends, which lost 7 bases and 3 bases, there was a span of 13 bases. This chain's CDR3 is CASNSGGGYEQYF. CDR3 nucleotide sequence: TGTGCCAGCAATTCCGGGGGAGGCTACGAGCAGTACTTC.

This clone appeared once. The chain links TRBV6-5 to TRBJ1-5, with D possibly being TRBD1 (5 bases). V dropped 7 bases and J dropped 3 bases, with 10 bases sitting between them. Germline values: CDR1 MNHEY, CDR2 SVGAGI. The length of the CDR3 is 13 residues. The CDR3 DNA reads TGTGCCAGCACGGAGGGGTTCAATCAGCCCCAGCATTTT. It is translated as CASTEGFNQPQHF.

The chain couples TRBV3-1 (or the pseudogene TRBV3-2) to TRBJ2-1; 15 bases fit TRBD2. CDR3 length equals 15 residues. The V and J ends lost 6 bases and 8 bases, in that order; junction bases with no gene match: 5. Germline loops: CDR1 LGHDT, CDR2 YNNKEL (reference sequence). The CDR3 sequence is CASRGTSGGMDEQFF. CDR3 DNA: TGTGCCAGCAGGGGGACTAGCGGGGGGATGGATGAGCAGTTCTTC.

The V call is TRBV7-2, the J call TRBJ2-3; 10 bases fit TRBD1. J was trimmed by 6 bases and V by 1 base; bases with no gene match: 4. The V gene's germline CDR1 is SGHTA and CDR2 FQGNSA. This CDR3 has 15 residues. CDR3 protein: CASSLGQGALDTQYF. CDR3 DNA: TGTGCCAGCAGCTTAGGACAGGGGGCGCTGGATACGCAGTATTTT.

The chain uses TRBV3-1 (or the pseudogene TRBV3-2) and TRBJ1-6; 8 bases match TRBD1. J gave up 6 bases and V 6 bases, and 7 bases lay outside the gene matches. This CDR3 comprises 15 residues. The germline V gene has CDR1 LGHDT and CDR2 YNNKEL (reference sequence). The CDR3 bases are TGTGCCAGCAGTAGAACTGGACAGGGTAATTCACCCCTCCACTTT. Translation gives CASSRTGQGNSPLHF.

The rearrangement links TRBV6-2 or TRBV6-3 to TRBJ1-2; D not resolved. The CDR3 has 14 residues. The germline gives CDR1 MNHEY, CDR2 SVGEGT. V lost 4 bases and J 6 bases, leaving 15 bases between the germline ends. CDR3 nucleotide sequence: TGTGCCAGCAGTTCTCGGAAGGGAGGGCATGGCTACACCTTC. Translated, it gives CASSSRKGGHGYTF.

The chain combines TRBV5-1 with TRBJ2-1; TRBD2 might be the D (5 bases). Per germline, CDR1 SGHRS and CDR2 YFSETQ. The germline V and J ends were trimmed by 4 bases and 6 bases, with 17 bases remaining between them. The CDR3 is 15 amino acids. This chain's CDR3 is CASSQTVTGTNEQFF. Written as DNA, the CDR3 is TGCGCCAGCAGCCAGACCGTAACGGGAACCAATGAGCAGTTCTTC. The entire variable domain, with the rest obtained from reference TRBV5-1 and TRBJ2-1, is as follows: KAGVTQTPRYLIKTRGQQVTLSCSPISGHRSVSWYQQTPGQGLQFLFEYFSETQRNKGNFPGRFSGRQFSNSRSEMNVSTLELGDSALYLCASSQTVTGTNEQFFGPGTRLTVL.

This rearrangement joins TRBV7-8 to TRBJ1-1; D may be TRBD1 (5 bases). CDR1 is SGHVS and CDR2 is FQNEAQ in the germline V gene. This CDR3 has 17 residues. With 7 bases removed from V and 3 bases from J, the gap between germline ends came to 24 bases. Here the CDR3 DNA reads TGTGCCAGCATCTCTCAAAAAGGACACTGGTTGGACACTGAAGCTTTCTTT. It yields the protein CASISQKGHWLDTEAFF.

The chain recombines TRBV18 with TRBJ2-1; a weak D match, TRBD1 (5 bases). CDR3 length equals 14 residues. The germline CDR1 and CDR2 sequences are KGHSH and LQKENI. The ends were cut back, 5 bases at V and 4 bases at J, with 12 bases in the middle. This CDR3 is CASSRGRDYNEQFF. CDR3 nucleotide sequence: TGTGCCAGCTCAAGGGGAAGGGATTACAATGAGCAGTTCTTC.

This chain uses TRBV28 with TRBJ1-5; 7 nucleotides match TRBD1. Germline CDR1 reads MDHEN; CDR2 reads SYDVKM. The CDR3 spans 16 residues. J lost 4 bases, V lost 6 bases, and 12 bases had no gene match. CDR3 in amino acids: CASRNYKGGWNQPQHF. The CDR3 nucleotides are TGTGCCAGCAGGAACTATAAAGGGGGCTGGAATCAGCCCCAGCATTTT.

The genes are TRBV9 and TRBJ2-3, with 13 bases matching TRBD2. The CDR3 consists of 18 residues. V lost 4 bases, J lost 4 bases, and 12 bases stayed unmatched. Germline loops: CDR1 SGDLS, CDR2 YYNGEE. The CDR3 sequence is CASSISRLAGGVADTQYF. The CDR3 DNA is TGTGCCAGCAGCATCAGCCGACTAGCGGGGGGTGTCGCAGATACGCAGTATTTT. Variable domain in full (rest from reference TRBV9 and TRBJ2-3): DSGVTQTPKHLITATGQRVTLRCSPRSGDLSVYWYQQSLDQGLQFLIQYYNGEERAKGNILERFSAQQFPDLHSELNLSSLELGDSALYFCASSISRLAGGVADTQYFGPGTRLTVL.

This rearrangement joins TRBV6-6 to TRBJ2-7, with D perhaps TRBD2 (6 bases). Germline lookup yields CDR1 MNHNY and CDR2 SVGAGI (reference sequence). The CDR3 length is 15 residues. Trimming stripped 2 bases from V and 1 base from J, with 12 bases between. The DNA of the CDR3 is TGTGCCAGCAGTTACGGCCCAGGGACTTCCTACGAGCAGTACTTC. Translating it yields CASSYGPGTSYEQYF.

The gene calls are TRBV6-6 and TRBJ2-7; TRBD1 matches at 10 bases. CDR1 and CDR2 from the germline V gene are MNHNY and SVGAGI (reference sequence). This CDR3 has 14 residues. The junction had 5 bases not matched to a gene; V was cut back by 6 bases and J by 3 bases. CDR3 sequence: CASRKRDRGYEQYF. CDR3 bases: TGTGCCAGCAGAAAAAGGGACAGGGGCTACGAGCAGTACTTC.

The rearrangement links TRBV6-5 to TRBJ2-1; a weak D match, TRBD1 (5 bases). The CDR3 runs to 13 residues. The germline V and J ends were trimmed by 6 bases and 1 base, with 7 bases remaining between them. The germline gives CDR1 MNHEY, CDR2 SVGAGI. CDR3 sequence: CASRDKSYNEQFF. As DNA, the CDR3 is TGTGCCAGCAGGGACAAGTCCTACAATGAGCAGTTCTTC.

CDR3 nucleotide sequence: TGTGCCAGCAGCTTAACTAGCGGGAGCCCAGATACGCAGTATTTT. This encodes CASSLTSGSPDTQYF. The chain has TRBV7-2 and TRBJ2-3; TRBD2 matches at 11 bases. Trimming cost V 2 bases and J 4 bases; bases outside gene matches: 2. CDR1 is SGHTA, CDR2 FQGNSA, per germline. CDR3 length equals 15 residues.